This T cell receptor beta chain derives from a study of prognosis after radiotherapy for stage I lung cancer. CDR1 and CDR2 from the germline V gene are SSHAT and FNYEAQ (reference sequence). The CDR3 is 13 residues long. Starting from genomic DNA, TCR beta CDR3 was amplified through two-round multiplex PCR. Gene-specific TRBV and TRBJ primers were used in PCR round one. TCRdb processed the multiplex PCR reads anew with MiXCR; each CDR3 protein has one entry. The repertoire has about 59,000 distinct CDR3 sequences, about 30% of them found once; the top ten carry under 10%. V is TRBV7-7 and J is TRBJ2-7, with 8 bases lining up with TRBD1. The TCR originated in a donor over 45 with non-small cell lung cancer. This specimen consisted of PBMCs, obtained before or after stereotactic body radiation therapy (not recorded which). In nucleotides, the CDR3 is TGTTCTAGCAGCTTAGCGGCAGGGGGCGATCAGTACTTC. This codes for CSSSLAAGGDQYF.